Listed here are 25 T cell receptor beta chains from one sample, sequenced in a study of T-cell memory formation after mild COVID-19. TCRdb passed the 5' RACE reads through MiXCR, listing each CDR3 protein once. The repertoire holds 300,000 to 350,000 distinct CDR3 sequences, with roughly 13% as singletons. Material for sequencing was PBMCs or a T cell subset sorted from them (not recorded which). These receptors all stem from a man between 18 and 29 years old who had mild COVID-19 (a few samples of this study predate the infection). Cell type and time point are not known.

This clonotype has just a few counts. The CDR3 nucleotides are TGCAGTGCTAGAGTTCCCGCAGGGGACAGGGAGTACTATGGCTACACCTTC. This translates into CSARVPAGDREYYGYTF. The chain employs TRBV20-1 and TRBJ1-2; the match to TRBD1 covers 9 bases. Germline CDR1 is DFQATT and CDR2 is SNEGSKA (reference sequence). The CDR3 sequence is 17 residues long. The junction had 12 bases not matched to a gene; V was cut back by 1 base and J by 3 bases.

In its sample, this clonotype was seen many times. The chain carries TRBV4-3 and TRBJ2-3, with a tentative D call TRBD2 (7 bases). Looked up from germline, CDR1 is LGHNA and CDR2 is YSLEER. V was pared by 5 bases and J by 2 bases, with 17 bases between. The CDR3 spans 16 residues. CDR3 residues: CASSKGRGADTDTQYF. CDR3 bases: TGCGCCAGCAGCAAAGGCCGGGGGGCCGACACAGATACGCAGTATTTT.

The genes are TRBV23-1 and TRBJ2-7; either TRBD1 or TRBD2 may supply D (6 bases each). TRBV23-1 qualifies as an ORF whose function is uncertain. CDR3 length equals 14 residues. The CDR3 is CAHGPRGVIVGQYF. The CDR3 coding sequence is TGCGCTCATGGCCCTAGGGGGGTCATCGTTGGGCAGTACTTC.

In this sample, this clonotype turned up many times. The rearrangement joins TRBV6-4 to TRBJ2-1, with a tentative D call TRBD2 (7 bases). The CDR3 contains 12 residues. Germline V CDR1 and CDR2: MRHNA, SNTAGT. With 2 bases removed from V and 12 bases from J, the gap between germline ends came to 11 bases. The CDR3 nucleotides are TGTGCCAGCAGTGACAGGGGGGGCCCGCAGTTCTTC. The encoded protein is CASSDRGGPQFF.

The V call is TRBV19, the J call TRBJ1-2; D is unclear. This CDR3 is built from 11 residues. Trimming shortened V by 5 bases and J by 7 bases, and 8 bases separated the two germline ends. Looked up from germline, CDR1 is LNHDA and CDR2 is SQIVND (reference sequence). The CDR3 nucleotides are TGTGCCAGTAGTCTAAGGACTGGCTACACCTTC. Translating gives CASSLRTGYTF.

This clonotype has only a few counts. The V and J genes are TRBV6-5 and TRBJ1-1; D unresolved. This CDR3 region has 18 residues. Per the germline V gene, CDR1 is MNHEY and CDR2 is SVGAGI. V lost 6 bases and J lost 0, with 23 bases in between. CDR3 sequence: CASSLTRPLGLMNTEAFF. CDR3 DNA: TGTGCCAGCAGCCTAACCCGGCCTTTAGGGCTCATGAACACTGAAGCTTTCTTT.

The genes are TRBV20-1 and TRBJ2-5; 9 nucleotides match TRBD2. CDR3 length equals 14 residues. Per germline, CDR1 DFQATT and CDR2 SNEGSKA (reference sequence). The junction had 4 bases not matched to a gene; V was cut back by 4 bases and J by 1 base. The CDR3 protein is CSATSGETQETQYF. CDR3 nucleotides: TGCAGTGCTACTAGCGGGGAGACCCAAGAGACCCAGTACTTC.

V gene TRBV28 combines with J gene TRBJ2-2; unclear D gene. Germline V gives CDR1 MDHEN, CDR2 SYDVKM. V gave up 10 bases and J gave up 5 bases, with 20 bases separating them. CDR3 length: 15 residues. The CDR3 spells CATLDEPSRTGELFF. CDR3 DNA: TGTGCCACCCTGGACGAACCCTCGAGGACCGGGGAGCTGTTTTTT. The full variable domain, with the rest looked up from reference TRBV28 and TRBJ2-2, is DVKVTQSSRYLVKRTGEKVFLECVQDMDHENMFWYRQDPGLGLRLIYFSYDVKMKEKGDIPEGYSVSREKKERFSLILESASTNQTSMYLCATLDEPSRTGELFFGEGSRLTVL.

The chain employs TRBV7-2 and TRBJ2-3; TRBD2 matches at 8 bases. Per germline, CDR1 SGHTA and CDR2 FQGNSA. V lost 5 bases, J lost 6 bases, and 7 bases stayed unmatched. The length of the CDR3 is 14 residues. CDR3 residues: CASSTATGGDTQYF. The CDR3 DNA reads TGTGCCAGCAGCACGGCCACGGGAGGGGATACGCAGTATTTT.

The V gene is TRBV12-3 or TRBV12-4, the J gene TRBJ2-3; possible D gene TRBD2, 6 bases. Between the trimmed V and J ends, which lost 3 bases and 7 bases, there was a span of 8 bases. CDR3 length: 12 residues. As DNA, the CDR3 is TGTGCCAGCAGTTTCGGGGGAAATACGCAGTATTTT. Translation: CASSFGGNTQYF.

This clonotype was counted between two and nine times. The chain carries TRBV10-3 and TRBJ2-5; weak D call: TRBD2 (6 bases). The V end was cut by 0 bases, the J end by 1 base, with 9 bases between. Germline V gene data show CDR1 as ENHRY and CDR2 as SYGVKD. This CDR3 is built from 15 residues. The CDR3 spells CAISESGGIQETQYF. In DNA, the CDR3 is TGTGCCATCAGTGAGTCGGGCGGGATCCAAGAGACCCAGTACTTC.

In its sample, this clonotype was seen many times. The J gene is TRBJ2-1, the V gene TRBV11-2; either TRBD1 or TRBD2 may supply D (6 bases each). Germline V CDR1 and CDR2: SGHAT, FQNNGV. The V and J ends lost 3 bases and 3 bases respectively, with 12 bases between them. The CDR3 sequence is 15 residues long. In nucleotides, the CDR3 is TGTGCCAGCAGCTTGGGAGGAGGGGGCTACAATGAGCAGTTCTTC. Encoded protein: CASSLGGGGYNEQFF.

This clonotype has more than one count but fewer than ten. This chain joins TRBV27 and TRBJ2-2; D gene unclear. This CDR3 is built from 12 residues. From germline, CDR1 is MNHEY and CDR2 SMNVEV (reference sequence). V was cut by 7 bases and J by 7 bases, with 10 bases left in between. The CDR3 coding sequence is TGTGCCAGCACCCAAGTTGGCGGGGAGCTGTTTTTT. This translates into CASTQVGGELFF.

This sequence joins TRBV10-3 and TRBJ1-5, with D tentatively TRBD1 (5 bases). The CDR3 is 16 amino acids. Germline loops: CDR1 ENHRY, CDR2 SYGVKD. With 0 bases removed from V and 3 bases from J, the gap between germline ends came to 12 bases. CDR3 in DNA: TGTGCCATCAGTGAGTCAATCGAGGGGATCAATCAGCCCCAGCATTTT. Amino acid sequence: CAISESIEGINQPQHF.

The sample holds many counts of this clonotype. The V gene is TRBV29-1, the J gene TRBJ2-7; weak D call: TRBD2 (7 bases). Germline-derived CDR1 and CDR2 are SQVTM and ANQGSEA. The CDR3 sequence is 13 residues long. V lost 8 bases and J 6 bases, leaving 20 bases between the germline ends. The CDR3 nucleotides are TGCAGCACCTCCTGGGGGGGCGAAGGCGAGCAGTACTTC. This translates into CSTSWGGEGEQYF.

This clonotype was observed a handful of times. The chain joins TRBV7-9 to TRBJ1-2; tentatively, D is TRBD1 (5 bases). The germline CDR1 and CDR2 sequences are SEHNR and FQNEAQ (reference sequence). V shed 3 bases and J shed 6 bases, with 20 bases lying between them. The CDR3 covers 16 residues. The CDR3 protein is CASSFSSAGYKDGYTF. The CDR3 region has the DNA TGTGCCAGCAGCTTTTCCTCGGCAGGGTATAAGGATGGCTACACCTTC.

In its sample, this clonotype was seen a few times. This chain connects TRBV20-1 to TRBJ2-7; D gene unclear. V gave up 7 bases and J gave up 3 bases, with 13 bases separating them. The CDR3 loop spans 12 amino acids. Germline V gene data show CDR1 as DFQATT and CDR2 as SNEGSKA (reference sequence). The CDR3 sequence is CSVTGQSYEQYF. CDR3 nucleotide sequence: TGCAGTGTCACCGGGCAGAGCTACGAGCAGTACTTC.

This chain uses TRBV5-1 with TRBJ2-4, with 7 bases identical to TRBD1. With V trimmed by 5 bases and J by 2 bases, 7 bases remained unmatched. CDR3 length: 15 residues. CDR1 and CDR2 (germline): SGHRS, YFSETQ. CDR3 in amino acids: CASSRTGDPKNIQYF. The CDR3 coding sequence is TGCGCCAGCAGTCGGACAGGCGATCCCAAAAACATTCAGTACTTC.

The gene calls are TRBV12-3 or TRBV12-4 and TRBJ2-5; no clear D gene. This CDR3 region has 14 residues. Trimming shortened V by 2 bases and J by 5 bases, and 12 bases separated the two germline ends. CDR3 sequence (DNA): TGTGCCAGCAGTTTACTGGGCCGACGGGAGACCCAGTACTTC. It yields the protein CASSLLGRRETQYF.

This clonotype turned up a few times. The chain has TRBV7-2 and TRBJ1-1; no definite D call. CDR1 is SGHTA and CDR2 is FQGNSA in the germline V gene. Trimming shortened V by 3 bases and J by 1 base, and 9 bases separated the two germline ends. CDR3 size: 14 residues. The CDR3, as DNA: TGTGCCAGCAGCTTCCGTCACACGAACACTGAAGCTTTCTTT. As protein: CASSFRHTNTEAFF.

This sequence joins TRBV11-2 and TRBJ2-7; D unclear. Germline-derived CDR1 and CDR2 are SGHAT and FQNNGV. V lost 0 bases and J 1 base, leaving 7 bases between the germline ends. The CDR3 consists of 14 residues. The CDR3 protein is CASSLDRASYEQYF. In nucleotides, the CDR3 is TGTGCCAGCAGCTTAGATCGGGCATCCTACGAGCAGTACTTC.

This chain connects TRBV18 to TRBJ1-1; no reliable D call. Trimming stripped 4 bases from V and 6 bases from J, with 12 bases between. The germline gives CDR1 KGHSH, CDR2 LQKENI. The CDR3 is 13 residues long. The CDR3 is CASSQSSGPEAFF. The CDR3 region has the DNA TGTGCCAGCTCACAATCATCCGGGCCTGAAGCTTTCTTT. The whole variable domain, remainder taken from reference TRBV18 and TRBJ1-1, is NAGVMQNPRHLVRRRGQEARLRCSPMKGHSHVYWYRQLPEEGLKFMVYLQKENIIDESGMPKERFSAEFPKEGPSILRIQQVVRGDSAAYFCASSQSSGPEAFFGQGTRLTVV.

The V and J genes are TRBV7-2 and TRBJ1-5; D is perhaps TRBD1 (5 bases). V was pared by 4 bases and J by 3 bases, with 10 bases between. Germline assignment: CDR1 SGHTA and CDR2 FQGNSA. CDR3 length: 14 amino acids. The CDR3 DNA reads as TGTGCCAGCAGCTCACAGGTGAACAATCAGCCCCAGCATTTT. Amino acid sequence: CASSSQVNNQPQHF.

The chain links TRBV2 to TRBJ2-1, with D possibly matching TRBD2 (5 bases). The CDR3 has 14 residues. Trimming took 5 bases from V and 8 from J, leaving 16 bases between them. Germline CDR1 SNHLY, CDR2 FYNNEI. The CDR3 protein is CASSKASSKDEQFF. The CDR3 DNA reads TGTGCCAGCAGTAAGGCTAGCAGCAAAGATGAGCAGTTCTTC.

The sample holds a few counts of this clonotype. V gene TRBV12-3 or TRBV12-4 combines with J gene TRBJ2-3; the match to TRBD2 covers 10 bases. This CDR3 is built from 16 residues. Losses at the gene ends were 2 bases for V and 4 bases for J; bases not matched to a gene: 6. CDR3 sequence reads: CASSLLSSGGADTQYF. The CDR3 nucleotides read TGTGCCAGCAGTTTATTGTCTAGCGGGGGCGCAGATACGCAGTATTTT.